This T cell receptor (beta chain) was obtained from a study of T cell repertoires in cytomegalovirus infection. TCRdb called the reads again in MiXCR, with one record for every CDR3 protein. The table includes some 450,000 distinct CDR3 sequences, approximately 31% detected once. Germline V gene sequence: CDR1 DFQATT, CDR2 SNEGSKA (reference sequence). The CDR3 extends over 13 amino acids. Trimming took 0 bases from V and 7 from J, leaving 7 bases between them. Sequences were obtained from PBMCs. The clonotype was recovered from a human donor in good health (CMV status not recorded). Some clones in this sample may be carry-over from other donors' samples. The genes are TRBV20-1 and TRBJ1-6; D remains ambiguous. The CDR3 sequence: CSARDAGNSPLHF. Written as DNA, the CDR3 is TGCAGTGCTAGAGATGCTGGAAATTCACCCCTCCACTTT.